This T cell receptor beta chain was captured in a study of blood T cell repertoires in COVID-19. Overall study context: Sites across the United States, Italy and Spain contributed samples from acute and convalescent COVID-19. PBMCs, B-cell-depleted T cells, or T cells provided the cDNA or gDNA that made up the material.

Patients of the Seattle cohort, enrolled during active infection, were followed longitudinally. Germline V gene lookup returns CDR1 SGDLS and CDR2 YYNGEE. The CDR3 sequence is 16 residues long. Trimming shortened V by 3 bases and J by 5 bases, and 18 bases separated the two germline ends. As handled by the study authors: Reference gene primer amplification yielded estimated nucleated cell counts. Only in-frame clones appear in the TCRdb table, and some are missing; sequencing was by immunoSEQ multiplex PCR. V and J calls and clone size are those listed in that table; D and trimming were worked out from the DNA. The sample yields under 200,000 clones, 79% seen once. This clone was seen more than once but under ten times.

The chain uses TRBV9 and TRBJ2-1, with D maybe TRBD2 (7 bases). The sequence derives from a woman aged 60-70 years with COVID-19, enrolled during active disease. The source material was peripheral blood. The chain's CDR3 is CASSAAPGGLDNEQFF. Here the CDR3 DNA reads TGTGCCAGCAGCGCCGCTCCGGGGGGCTTGGACAATGAGCAGTTCTTC.